Below are 17 T cell receptor beta chains sequenced from a single sample in a study of blood T cells in healthy people across ages. Primers used in a second PCR of about 7 to 12 cycles were a sample-barcoded 5' primer and a J-beta primer mix. MiXCR, run by TCRdb on the 5' RACE reads, gives a single entry per CDR3 protein. The sample gives around 800,000 distinct CDR3 sequences, under 80% of which show up once; 25% to 30% is in the top ten. The sample consisted of blood. The source of these receptors is a young man in good health.

This clonotype was counted only a few times. The chain joins TRBV7-2 to TRBJ2-1; D possibly uses TRBD1 or TRBD2 (5 bases each). The V and J ends lost 4 bases and 5 bases respectively, with 12 bases between them. The CDR3 has 14 amino acids. CDR1 is SGHTA, CDR2 FQGNSA, per germline. The CDR3 DNA is TGTGCCAGCAGCTGGGACGTTAGAAACAATGAGCAGTTCTTC. Its translation is CASSWDVRNNEQFF.

The chain is built from TRBV6-5 and TRBJ2-4; 7 bases fit TRBD1. The germline CDR1 and CDR2 sequences are MNHEY and SVGAGI. The trim removed 5 bases at V and 9 bases at J, leaving 7 bases unmatched. The CDR3 sequence is 13 residues long. The CDR3 sequence is CASSATGTPIQYF. The DNA of the CDR3 is TGTGCCAGCAGTGCGACAGGGACGCCCATTCAGTACTTC.

This clonotype occurred a few times. This sequence joins TRBV14 and TRBJ2-7, with 10 bases lining up with TRBD1. V shed 5 bases, J shed 2 bases, and the junction held 9 bases outside the gene matches. CDR1 is SGHDN and CDR2 is FVKESK in the germline V gene. There are 16 residues in the CDR3. Written as DNA, the CDR3 is TGTGCCAGCAGCGACCCCCGGGACAGGGGACCCTACGAGCAGTACTTC. Translating it yields CASSDPRDRGPYEQYF.

This clonotype was observed a few times. The V and J genes are TRBV12-3 or TRBV12-4 and TRBJ1-4; D is unresolved. The CDR3 contains 14 residues. Trimming pared 7 bases from V and 6 bases from J, leaving 15 bases between. This CDR3 is CASTEDTDDEKLFF. CDR3 nucleotide sequence: TGTGCCAGCACCGAAGACACCGATGATGAAAAACTGTTTTTT.

The gene calls are TRBV25-1 and TRBJ2-1; D gene ambiguous. This CDR3 is 11 amino acids long. CDR1 and CDR2 from the germline V gene are MGHDK and SYGVNS. The ends were cut back, 1 base at V and 7 bases at J, with 2 bases in the middle. The CDR3 DNA follows: TGTGCCAGCAGTGAATTGAATGAGCAGTTCTTC. Translation gives CASSELNEQFF.

This chain uses TRBV7-9 with TRBJ2-1, with 11 bases lining up with TRBD1. The CDR3 has 15 residues. CDR1 is SEHNR, CDR2 FQNEAQ, per germline (reference sequence). The ends lost 5 bases at V and 8 bases at J; junction bases unmatched: 8. The CDR3 nucleotides read TGTGCCAGCAGCCTAGGGACAGGGGGTGCCGATGAGCAGTTCTTC. It is translated as CASSLGTGGADEQFF.

The rearrangement joins TRBV29-1 to TRBJ1-2; D unclear. V was shortened by 7 bases and J by 7 bases, with 7 bases between the two germline ends. The CDR3 sequence is 9 residues long. Germline V gene lookup returns CDR1 SQVTM and CDR2 ANQGSEA. CDR3 coding DNA: TGCAGCGAAAGTACTGGCTACACCTTC. Its translation: CSESTGYTF.

This rearrangement joins TRBV9 to TRBJ2-3; weak D call: TRBD2 (7 bases). This CDR3 has 17 amino acids. CDR1 SGDLS and CDR2 YYNGEE come from the germline V gene. The V end lost 0 bases, the J end lost 5 bases, and 19 bases lay between the germline ends. The CDR3 DNA is TGTGCCAGCAGCGTAGGTCTAGGGGGGGACACGGGAGATACGCAGTATTTT. It yields the protein CASSVGLGGDTGDTQYF. The entire variable domain, with the rest obtained from reference TRBV9 and TRBJ2-3, is as follows: DSGVTQTPKHLITATGQRVTLRCSPRSGDLSVYWYQQSLDQGLQFLIQYYNGEERAKGNILERFSAQQFPDLHSELNLSSLELGDSALYFCASSVGLGGDTGDTQYFGPGTRLTVL.

This clonotype was recorded a few times. The rearrangement uses TRBV7-2 and TRBJ2-3; D gene ambiguous. V dropped 5 bases and J dropped 2 bases, with 11 bases sitting between them. The CDR3 runs 14 residues. From germline, CDR1 is SGHTA and CDR2 FQGNSA. The DNA for the CDR3 is TGTGCCAGCAGCACATCGACTTACACAGATACGCAGTATTTT. This encodes CASSTSTYTDTQYF.

This chain uses TRBV7-2 with TRBJ2-3, with TRBD2 identical over 10 bases. This CDR3 is built from 18 residues. Germline lookup yields CDR1 SGHTA and CDR2 FQGNSA. V lost 2 bases to trimming and J lost 0 bases; unmatched junction nucleotides: 8. For the CDR3, the DNA is TGTGCCAGCAGCTTACGCTGGGCTAGCGGGAGTAGCACAGATACGCAGTATTTT. It specifies CASSLRWASGSSTDTQYF.

This sequence joins TRBV7-2 and TRBJ2-7; D ambiguous. V was clipped by 6 bases and J by 0 bases, with 9 bases between them. Germline loops: CDR1 SGHTA, CDR2 FQGNSA. The CDR3 covers 13 residues. The CDR3 loop is CASRRPSSYEQYF. The DNA for the CDR3 is TGTGCCAGCAGACGGCCTAGCTCCTACGAGCAGTACTTC.

The chain joins TRBV6-1 to TRBJ2-3; perhaps TRBD1 as D (6 bases). This CDR3 comprises 16 residues. V was trimmed by 2 bases and J by 0 bases, leaving 12 bases between them. In germline, CDR1 is MNHNS, CDR2 SASEGT. DNA for the CDR3: TGTGCCAGCAGTGAACCGGGACACCCAAGCACAGATACGCAGTATTTT. As protein: CASSEPGHPSTDTQYF.

The chain combines TRBV6-5 with TRBJ2-5; D remains ambiguous. The germline V gene encodes CDR1 MNHEY and CDR2 SVGAGI. The CDR3 contains 13 residues. V gave up 0 bases and J gave up 7 bases, with 9 bases separating them. Written as DNA, the CDR3 is TGTGCCAGCAGTTACTCGAGGTCGGGGACCCAGTACTTC. Translation gives CASSYSRSGTQYF.

The J gene is TRBJ1-2, the V gene TRBV14, with no clear D. V shed 1 base and J shed 2 bases, with 14 bases lying between them. There are 16 residues in the CDR3. The germline V gene has CDR1 SGHDN and CDR2 FVKESK. The CDR3 region is CASSQVPFQRNYGYTF. The CDR3, as DNA: TGTGCCAGCAGCCAAGTTCCTTTCCAGAGGAACTATGGCTACACCTTC.

The V gene is TRBV5-1, the J gene TRBJ2-7, with 7 bases aligning to TRBD1. Looked up from germline, CDR1 is SGHRS and CDR2 is YFSETQ. Trimming at V came to 3 bases and at J to 7 bases, leaving 13 bases not matched to a gene. The length of the CDR3 is 15 residues. The CDR3 region has the DNA TGCGCCAGCAGCTCGGCAAGGGACAGCTCTACAGAGCAGTACTTC. Translation gives CASSSARDSSTEQYF.

The chain employs TRBV10-3 and TRBJ2-7, with D possibly being TRBD2 (5 bases). Germline assignment: CDR1 ENHRY and CDR2 SYGVKD. Trimming left V 2 bases short and J 5 bases short, with 10 bases between. This CDR3 is built from 13 residues. The CDR3 DNA reads TGTGCCATCAGTGAGGCGGACTCGAACGAGCAGTACTTC. It specifies CAISEADSNEQYF.

This clonotype was seen a handful of times. The rearrangement links TRBV27 to TRBJ2-3; weak D call: TRBD1 (6 bases). This CDR3 has 13 amino acids. Trimming left V 0 bases short and J 13 bases short, with 14 bases between. The germline CDR1 and CDR2 sequences are MNHEY and SMNVEV (reference sequence). Here the CDR3 reads CASSLSPDSPKYF. The CDR3 nucleotides read TGTGCCAGCAGTTTATCTCCGGACAGCCCCAAGTATTTT.